Given below is one T cell receptor beta chain in context. What it recognizes is unknown. The PCR ran on 60 Vbeta and 13 Jbeta primers. Method: immunoSEQ multiplex PCR; TCRdb's copy keeps in-frame clones and lacks some. The table has roughly 150,000 clones, 55% to 70% seen once. This record comes from a study of cytomegalovirus exposure and HLA in healthy donors. Study background: Among 398 genotyped donors, roughly 81% fell in the Caucasian-associated ancestry cluster.

Study-level results: Reportedly, HLA-A and HLA-B alleles of most subjects were accurately predicted from TCR beta. A later analysis associated some 18,000 TCR beta sequences with HLA alleles at a 0.05 false discovery rate. Productive rates of about 90% or about 30% were seen for most TCR beta V segments in an earlier analysis.

The CDR3 runs 14 residues. Losses at the gene ends were 6 bases for V and 7 bases for J; bases not matched to a gene: 10. The V gene's germline CDR1 is MNHNY and CDR2 SVGAGI (reference sequence). V and J are TRBV6-6 and TRBJ1-2; 8 nucleotides agree with TRBD1. The sequenced material came from PBMCs. This TCR was recovered from a woman aged 30 to 39 in good health and CMV-seropositive. The CDR3 spells CASSLKTGGGGYTF. CDR3 DNA: TGTGCCAGCAGCCTAAAAACAGGGGGAGGTGGCTACACCTTC.